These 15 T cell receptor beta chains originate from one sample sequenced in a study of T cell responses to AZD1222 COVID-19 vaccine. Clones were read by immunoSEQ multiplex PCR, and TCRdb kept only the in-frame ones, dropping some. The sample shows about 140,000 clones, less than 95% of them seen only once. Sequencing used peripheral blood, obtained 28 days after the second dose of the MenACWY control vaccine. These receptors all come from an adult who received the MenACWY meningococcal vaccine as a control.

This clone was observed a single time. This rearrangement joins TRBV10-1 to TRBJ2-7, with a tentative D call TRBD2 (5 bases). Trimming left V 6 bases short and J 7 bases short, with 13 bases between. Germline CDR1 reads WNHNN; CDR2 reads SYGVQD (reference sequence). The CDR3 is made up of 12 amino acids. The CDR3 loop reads CASSRATGEQYF. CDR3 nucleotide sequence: TGCGCCAGCAGCCGGGCTACGGGAGAGCAGTACTTC.

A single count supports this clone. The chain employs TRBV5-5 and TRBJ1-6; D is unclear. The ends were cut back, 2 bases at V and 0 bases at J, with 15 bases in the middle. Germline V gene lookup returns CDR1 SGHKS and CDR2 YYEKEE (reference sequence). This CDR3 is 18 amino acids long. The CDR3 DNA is TGTGCCAGCAGCTTCGGCCAGTCAATCTACTCCTATAATTCACCCCTCCACTTT. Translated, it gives CASSFGQSIYSYNSPLHF. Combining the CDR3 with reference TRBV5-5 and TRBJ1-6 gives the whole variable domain DAGVTQSPTHLIKTRGQQVTLRCSPISGHKSVSWYQQVLGQGPQFIFQYYEKEERGRGNFPDRFSARQFPNYSSELNVNALLLGDSALYLCASSFGQSIYSYNSPLHFGNGTRLTVT.

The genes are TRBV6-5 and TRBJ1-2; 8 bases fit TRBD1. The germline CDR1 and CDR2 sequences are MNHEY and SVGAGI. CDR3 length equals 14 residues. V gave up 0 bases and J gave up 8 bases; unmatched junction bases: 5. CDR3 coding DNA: TGTGCCAGCAGTTACTCGGCAGGGGGCCAGGGCTACACCTTC. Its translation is CASSYSAGGQGYTF.

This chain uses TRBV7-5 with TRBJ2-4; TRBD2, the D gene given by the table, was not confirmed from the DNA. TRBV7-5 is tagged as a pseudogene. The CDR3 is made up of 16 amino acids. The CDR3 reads CARRGRARNVWNIQYF. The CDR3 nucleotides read TGTGCCCGTAGGGGGAGGGCCCGGAATGTTTGGAACATTCAGTACTTC.

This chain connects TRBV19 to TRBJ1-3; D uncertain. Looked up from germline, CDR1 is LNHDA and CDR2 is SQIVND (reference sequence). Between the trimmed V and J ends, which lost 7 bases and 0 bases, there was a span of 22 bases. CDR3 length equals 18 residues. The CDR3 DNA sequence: TGTGCCAGTACCCCCCGGTCGGCCAGTCCAGGCTCTGGAAACACCATATATTTT. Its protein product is CASTPRSASPGSGNTIYF. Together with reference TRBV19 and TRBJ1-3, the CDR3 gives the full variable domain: DGGITQSPKYLFRKEGQNVTLSCEQNLNHDAMYWYRQDPGQGLRLIYYSQIVNDFQKGDIAEGYSVSREKKESFPLTVTSAQKNPTAFYLCASTPRSASPGSGNTIYFGEGSWLTVV.

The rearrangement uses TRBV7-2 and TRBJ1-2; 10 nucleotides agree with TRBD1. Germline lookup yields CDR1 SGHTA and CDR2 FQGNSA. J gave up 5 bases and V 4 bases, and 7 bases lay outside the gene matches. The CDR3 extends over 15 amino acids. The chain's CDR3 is CASSSYRDRGYGYTF. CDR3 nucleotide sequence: TGTGCCAGCAGCTCTTATCGGGACAGGGGATATGGCTACACCTTC. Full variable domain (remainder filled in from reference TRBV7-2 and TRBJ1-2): GAGVSQSPSNKVTEKGKDVELRCDPISGHTALYWYRQSLGQGLEFLIYFQGNSAPDKSGLPSDRFSAERTGGSVSTLTIQRTQQEDSAVYLCASSSYRDRGYGYTFGSGTRLTVV.

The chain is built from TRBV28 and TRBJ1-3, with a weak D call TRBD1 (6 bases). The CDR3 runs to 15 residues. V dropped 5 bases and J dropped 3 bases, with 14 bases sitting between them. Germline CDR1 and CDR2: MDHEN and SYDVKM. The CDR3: CASSSGGPFGNTIYF. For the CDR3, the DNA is TGTGCCAGCAGTAGCGGGGGCCCTTTTGGAAACACCATATATTTT.

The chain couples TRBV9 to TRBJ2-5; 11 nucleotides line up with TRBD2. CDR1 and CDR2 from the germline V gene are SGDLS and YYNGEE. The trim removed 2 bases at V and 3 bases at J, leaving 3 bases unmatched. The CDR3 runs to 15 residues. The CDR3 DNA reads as TGTGCCAGCAGCGTGTCACTAGCGGGAGAAGAGACCCAGTACTTC. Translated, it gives CASSVSLAGEETQYF.

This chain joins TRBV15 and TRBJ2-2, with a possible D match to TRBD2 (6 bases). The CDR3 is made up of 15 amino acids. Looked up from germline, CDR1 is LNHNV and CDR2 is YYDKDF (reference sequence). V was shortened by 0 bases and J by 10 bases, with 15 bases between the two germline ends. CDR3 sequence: CATSRDQLALEELFF. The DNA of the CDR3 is TGTGCCACCAGCAGAGATCAACTAGCTTTAGAGGAGCTGTTTTTT. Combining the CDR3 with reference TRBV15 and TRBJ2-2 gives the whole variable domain DAMVIQNPRYQVTQFGKPVTLSCSQTLNHNVMYWYQQKSSQAPKLLFHYYDKDFNNEADTPDNFQSRRPNTSFCFLDIRSPGLGDTAMYLCATSRDQLALEELFFGEGSRLTVL.

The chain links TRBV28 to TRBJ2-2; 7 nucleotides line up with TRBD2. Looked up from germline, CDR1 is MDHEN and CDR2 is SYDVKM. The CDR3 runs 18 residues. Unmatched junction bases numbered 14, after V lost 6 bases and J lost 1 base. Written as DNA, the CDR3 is TGTGCCAGCAGAACTATCCCTCGGTCTAGCGGGAACACCGGGGAGCTGTTTTTT. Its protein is CASRTIPRSSGNTGELFF.

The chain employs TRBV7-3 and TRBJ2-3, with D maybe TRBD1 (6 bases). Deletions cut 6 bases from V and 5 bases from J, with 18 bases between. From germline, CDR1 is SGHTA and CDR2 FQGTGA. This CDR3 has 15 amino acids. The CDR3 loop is CASSDGSKGGDTQYF. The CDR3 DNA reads TGTGCCAGCAGTGACGGCTCCAAAGGGGGAGATACGCAGTATTTT.

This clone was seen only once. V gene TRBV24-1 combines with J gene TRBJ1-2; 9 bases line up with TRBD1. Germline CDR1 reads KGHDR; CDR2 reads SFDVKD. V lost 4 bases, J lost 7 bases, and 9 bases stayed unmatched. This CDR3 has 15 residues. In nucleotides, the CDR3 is TGTGCCACCAGTGAACCGACAGGGGGATTTTCTGGCTACACCTTC. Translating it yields CATSEPTGGFSGYTF.

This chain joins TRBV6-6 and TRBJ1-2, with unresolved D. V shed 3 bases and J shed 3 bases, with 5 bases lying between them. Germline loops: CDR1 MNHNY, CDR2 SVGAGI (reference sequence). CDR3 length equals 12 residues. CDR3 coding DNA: TGTGCCAGCAGTTATCTCGACTATGGCTACACCTTC. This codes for CASSYLDYGYTF.

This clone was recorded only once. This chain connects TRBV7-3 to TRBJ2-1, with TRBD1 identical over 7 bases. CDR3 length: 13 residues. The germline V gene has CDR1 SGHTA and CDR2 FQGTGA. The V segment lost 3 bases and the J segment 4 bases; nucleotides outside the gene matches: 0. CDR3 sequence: CASSLTGYNEQFF. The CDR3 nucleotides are TGTGCCAGCAGCTTGACAGGGTACAATGAGCAGTTCTTC.

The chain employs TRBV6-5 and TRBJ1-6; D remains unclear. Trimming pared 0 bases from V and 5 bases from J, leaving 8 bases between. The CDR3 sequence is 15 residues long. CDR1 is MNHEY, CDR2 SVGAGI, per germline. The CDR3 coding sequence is TGTGCCAGCAGTTACTCCGACGTAGATAATTCACCCCTCCACTTT. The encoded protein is CASSYSDVDNSPLHF.